The T cell receptor (beta chain) described here comes from a study of cytomegalovirus exposure and HLA in healthy donors. As for the study in general: In an early release, HLA-typed donors contributed 80 million to 95 million unique TCR sequences. Findings and caveats of the study: Three CMV-associated chains proved CMV antigen-specific in vitro.

Primers for the PCR totalled 60 Vbeta and 13 Jbeta. Method: immunoSEQ multiplex PCR; TCRdb's copy keeps in-frame clones and lacks some. The profile shows about 130,000 clones, about 74% of them singletons. This clone came up once. Its antigen is not known. The CDR3 runs to 18 residues. The germline V and J ends were trimmed by 6 bases and 0 bases, with 22 bases remaining between them. Germline V gene data show CDR1 as SGHDT and CDR2 as YYEEEE. The chain joins TRBV5-6 to TRBJ1-3; TRBD1 might be the D (6 bases). This sequence originates from a man between 35 and 55 years old in good health and CMV-seronegative. The source material was PBMCs. CDR3 bases: TGTGCCAGCACCGACAGCACCGGGACATTCAGCTCTGGAAACACCATATATTTT. Protein sequence: CASTDSTGTFSSGNTIYF.